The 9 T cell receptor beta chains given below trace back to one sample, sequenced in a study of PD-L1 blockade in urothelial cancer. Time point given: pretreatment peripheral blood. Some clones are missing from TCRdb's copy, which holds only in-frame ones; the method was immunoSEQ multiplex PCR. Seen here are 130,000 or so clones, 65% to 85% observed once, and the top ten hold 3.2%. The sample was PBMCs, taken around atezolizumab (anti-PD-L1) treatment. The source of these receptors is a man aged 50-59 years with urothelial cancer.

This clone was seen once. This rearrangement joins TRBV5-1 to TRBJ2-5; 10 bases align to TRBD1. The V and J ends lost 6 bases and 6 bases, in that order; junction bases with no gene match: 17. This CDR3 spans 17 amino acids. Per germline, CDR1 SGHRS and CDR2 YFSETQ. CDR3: CASTRIRQGAGLQTQYF. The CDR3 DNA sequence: TGCGCCAGCACCAGAATAAGACAGGGGGCGGGTTTACAGACCCAGTACTTC.

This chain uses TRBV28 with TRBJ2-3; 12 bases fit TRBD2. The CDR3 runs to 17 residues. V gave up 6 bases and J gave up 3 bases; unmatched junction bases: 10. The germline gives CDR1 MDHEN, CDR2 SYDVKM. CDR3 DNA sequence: TGTGCCAGCAGACCCCGCGGACTAGCGGGAACGACAGATACGCAGTATTTT. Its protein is CASRPRGLAGTTDTQYF. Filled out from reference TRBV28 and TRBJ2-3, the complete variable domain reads DVKVTQSSRYLVKRTGEKVFLECVQDMDHENMFWYRQDPGLGLRLIYFSYDVKMKEKGDIPEGYSVSREKKERFSLILESASTNQTSMYLCASRPRGLAGTTDTQYFGPGTRLTVL.

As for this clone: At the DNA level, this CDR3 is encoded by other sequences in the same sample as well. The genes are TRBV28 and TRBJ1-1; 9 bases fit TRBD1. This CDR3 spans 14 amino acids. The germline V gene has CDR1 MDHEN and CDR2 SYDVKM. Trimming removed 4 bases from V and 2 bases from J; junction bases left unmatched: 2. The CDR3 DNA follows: TGTGCCAGCAGTTCGGGACAGGGAAACACTGAAGCTTTCTTT. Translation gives CASSSGQGNTEAFF.

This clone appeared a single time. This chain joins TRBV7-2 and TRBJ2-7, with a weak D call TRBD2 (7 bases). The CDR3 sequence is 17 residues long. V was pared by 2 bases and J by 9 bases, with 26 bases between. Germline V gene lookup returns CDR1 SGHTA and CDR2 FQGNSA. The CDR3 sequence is CASSLSAGARSARWQYF. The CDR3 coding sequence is TGTGCCAGCAGCTTATCTGCGGGGGCTAGGTCGGCCCGATGGCAGTACTTC.

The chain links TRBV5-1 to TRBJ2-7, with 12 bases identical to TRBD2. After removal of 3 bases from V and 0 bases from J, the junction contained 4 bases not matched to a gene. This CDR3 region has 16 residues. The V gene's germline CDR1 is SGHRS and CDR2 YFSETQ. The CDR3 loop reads CASSWTSGVSSYEQYF. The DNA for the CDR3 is TGCGCCAGCAGCTGGACTAGCGGGGTGAGCTCCTACGAGCAGTACTTC.

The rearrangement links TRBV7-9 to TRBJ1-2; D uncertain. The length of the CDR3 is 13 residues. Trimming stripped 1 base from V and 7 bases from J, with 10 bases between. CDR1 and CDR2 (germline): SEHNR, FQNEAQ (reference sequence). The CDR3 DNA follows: TGTGCCAGCAGCTTAGATAATTTCTCTGGCTACACCTTC. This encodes CASSLDNFSGYTF.

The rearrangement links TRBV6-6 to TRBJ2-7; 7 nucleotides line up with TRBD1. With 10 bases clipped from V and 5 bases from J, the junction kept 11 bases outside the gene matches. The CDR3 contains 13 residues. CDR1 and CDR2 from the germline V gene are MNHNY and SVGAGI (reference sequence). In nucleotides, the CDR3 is TGTGCCACCCAGACAGGGTTCCCCAACGAGCAGTACTTC. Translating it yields CATQTGFPNEQYF.

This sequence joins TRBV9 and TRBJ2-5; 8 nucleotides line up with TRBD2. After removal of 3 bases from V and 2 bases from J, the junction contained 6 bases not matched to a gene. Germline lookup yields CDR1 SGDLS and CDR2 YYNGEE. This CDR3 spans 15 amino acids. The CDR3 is CASSAGGREQETQYF. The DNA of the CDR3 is TGTGCCAGCAGCGCGGGGGGGCGGGAACAAGAGACCCAGTACTTC.

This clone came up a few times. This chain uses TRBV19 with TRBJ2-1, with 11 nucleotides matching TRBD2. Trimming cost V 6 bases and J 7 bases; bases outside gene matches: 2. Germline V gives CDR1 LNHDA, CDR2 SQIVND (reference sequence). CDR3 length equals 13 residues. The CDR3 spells CASRLAGANEQFF. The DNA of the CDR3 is TGTGCCAGTAGACTAGCGGGAGCAAATGAGCAGTTCTTC.